The 22 T cell receptor beta chains given below trace back to one sample, sequenced in a study of T cell responses to AZD1222 COVID-19 vaccine. Some clones are missing from TCRdb's copy, which holds only in-frame ones; the method was immunoSEQ multiplex PCR. The sample carries about 140,000 clones, around 90% recorded once. Sequenced here: peripheral blood, sampled on day 0 of AZD1222 vaccination. The receptors come from an adult in good health.

The chain carries TRBV24-1 and TRBJ1-6; a possible D gene is TRBD1 (6 bases). Germline V lookup: CDR1 KGHDR, CDR2 SFDVKD. This CDR3 spans 14 amino acids. The V end was cut by 7 bases, the J end by 11 bases, with 17 bases between. The CDR3 region is CATRADRLGPPLHF. The CDR3 nucleotides are TGTGCCACCAGGGCCGACAGGCTGGGGCCACCCCTCCACTTT.

The J gene is TRBJ2-7, the V gene TRBV5-1; D gene ambiguous. V was trimmed by 0 bases and J by 2 bases, leaving 6 bases between them. Looked up from germline, CDR1 is SGHRS and CDR2 is YFSETQ. The CDR3 covers 13 residues. CDR3 in amino acids: CASSLVPAYEQYF. As DNA, the CDR3 is TGCGCCAGCAGCTTGGTTCCAGCCTACGAGCAGTACTTC.

The chain employs TRBV27 and TRBJ1-6, with D possibly matching TRBD1 (6 bases). Trimming left V 5 bases short and J 1 base short, with 18 bases between. There are 18 residues in the CDR3. Germline V CDR1 and CDR2: MNHEY, SMNVEV (reference sequence). The CDR3 protein is CASSLMHGGRSYNSPLHF. CDR3 DNA sequence: TGTGCCAGCAGTCTGATGCACGGGGGGCGTTCCTATAATTCACCCCTCCACTTT.

This rearrangement joins TRBV3-1 (or the pseudogene TRBV3-2) to TRBJ2-2; tentatively, D is TRBD2 (5 bases). The V end was cut by 3 bases, the J end by 7 bases, with 12 bases between. The CDR3 extends over 14 amino acids. Germline-derived CDR1 and CDR2 are LGHDT and YNNKEL (reference sequence). The CDR3 DNA follows: TGTGCCAGCAGCCAGTTAGCGTCAAACGGGGAGCTGTTTTTT. Its protein is CASSQLASNGELFF.

A single count supports this clone. The V call is TRBV27, the J call TRBJ1-2; maybe TRBD1 (5 bases). The germline V gene has CDR1 MNHEY and CDR2 SMNVEV (reference sequence). The CDR3 sequence is 13 residues long. The V gene lost 9 bases and the J gene lost 3 bases, with 14 bases spanning the gap. The CDR3 nucleotides read TGTGCCAGGGGGGGGGAGCCGCACTATGGCTACACCTTC. It specifies CARGGEPHYGYTF.

V is TRBV7-9 and J is TRBJ2-1; D is possibly TRBD2 (6 bases). CDR1 and CDR2 from the germline V gene are SEHNR and FQNEAQ (reference sequence). Trimming stripped 2 bases from V and 7 bases from J, with 15 bases between. CDR3 size: 15 residues. CDR3 sequence (DNA): TGTGCCAGCAGCTTACGGGGGAGCAGCTATAATGAGCAGTTCTTC. Protein: CASSLRGSSYNEQFF.

This clone was picked up one time. The chain employs TRBV4-1 and TRBJ2-1; tentative D call: TRBD2 (6 bases). CDR3 length: 13 amino acids. Germline CDR1 is MGHRA and CDR2 is YSYEKL. Trimming shortened V by 5 bases and J by 3 bases, and 8 bases separated the two germline ends. For the CDR3, the DNA is TGCGCCAGCAGCGTGCGGGACTACAATGAGCAGTTCTTC. Translation: CASSVRDYNEQFF.

The gene calls are TRBV7-2 and TRBJ1-1; 8 bases map to TRBD1. This CDR3 spans 14 amino acids. V lost 5 bases and J lost 11; bases outside the gene matches: 13. Germline V lookup: CDR1 SGHTA, CDR2 FQGNSA. In nucleotides, the CDR3 is TGTGCCAGCAGCCGCGGGACAGGAGTCGTCGAGGCTTTCTTT. Translation gives CASSRGTGVVEAFF.

The rearrangement links TRBV24-1 to TRBJ2-3; D not certain. The germline gives CDR1 KGHDR, CDR2 SFDVKD. V was trimmed by 3 bases and J by 2 bases, leaving 14 bases between them. The CDR3 has 16 amino acids. CDR3: CATSDPLRGYTDTQYF. As DNA, the CDR3 is TGTGCCACCAGTGATCCCCTCAGAGGTTACACAGATACGCAGTATTTT.

The J gene is TRBJ2-7, the V gene TRBV19; TRBD1 is a possible D gene (5 bases). The CDR3 extends over 13 amino acids. The germline V gene encodes CDR1 LNHDA and CDR2 SQIVND (reference sequence). Trimming removed 5 bases from V and 0 bases from J, with 8 bases in between. CDR3 sequence: CASSEQVSYEQYF. DNA of the CDR3: TGTGCCAGTAGTGAACAGGTCTCCTACGAGCAGTACTTC.

This sequence joins TRBV11-2 and TRBJ1-3, with 7 bases that match TRBD1. CDR3 length: 15 amino acids. The V and J ends lost 5 bases and 9 bases, in that order; junction bases with no gene match: 13. Germline V gives CDR1 SGHAT, CDR2 FQNNGV. The CDR3 coding sequence is TGTGCCAGCAGCCCTAGTCGGGACAGCGGTACCACCATATATTTT. This sequence encodes CASSPSRDSGTTIYF.

This clone appeared once. The rearrangement joins TRBV6-1 to TRBJ2-5; tentatively, D is TRBD1 (6 bases). The CDR3 length is 19 residues. V was pared by 3 bases and J by 3 bases, with 26 bases between. In germline, CDR1 is MNHNS, CDR2 SASEGT. The CDR3 sequence is CASSEYDRSPLVREETQYF. CDR3 bases: TGTGCCAGCAGTGAGTACGACAGGTCCCCTCTCGTAAGGGAAGAGACCCAGTACTTC.

The genes are TRBV24-1 and TRBJ1-5; the match to TRBD1 covers 8 bases. With V trimmed by 2 bases and J by 2 bases, 1 base remained unmatched. Germline V gene data show CDR1 as KGHDR and CDR2 as SFDVKD. This CDR3 has 15 residues. CDR3 in amino acids: CATSDSTGGNQPQHF. CDR3 DNA: TGTGCCACCAGTGATTCGACAGGGGGCAATCAGCCCCAGCATTTT.

The V gene is TRBV30, the J gene TRBJ1-6; maybe TRBD1 (6 bases). V dropped 0 bases and J dropped 9 bases, with 12 bases sitting between them. Germline V gene data show CDR1 as GTSNPN and CDR2 as SVGIG (reference sequence). This CDR3 is built from 14 residues. This chain's CDR3 is CAWSVGSGASPLHF. Written as DNA, the CDR3 is TGTGCCTGGAGTGTAGGCTCAGGGGCTTCACCCCTCCACTTT.

The chain joins TRBV6-2 or TRBV6-3 to TRBJ2-7, with D possibly being TRBD1 (5 bases). Trimming took 4 bases from V and 0 from J, leaving 13 bases between them. Germline lookup yields CDR1 MNHEY and CDR2 SVGEGT. This CDR3 contains 15 residues. CDR3 DNA sequence: TGTGCCAGCAGTTGGGTGGGGCTGAGCTCCTACGAGCAGTACTTC. Protein: CASSWVGLSSYEQYF.

V and J are TRBV19 and TRBJ1-3, with 8 bases aligning to TRBD1. Germline V lookup: CDR1 LNHDA, CDR2 SQIVND (reference sequence). Germline trimming cut 8 bases from V and 0 bases from J; bases unmatched to any gene: 6. The CDR3 loop spans 15 amino acids. The CDR3 region has the DNA TGTGCCAGTTACGACGGACAGGGCTCTGGAAACACCATATATTTT. Translated: CASYDGQGSGNTIYF.

This sequence joins TRBV5-1 and TRBJ2-1; possible D gene TRBD2, 5 bases. Per germline, CDR1 SGHRS and CDR2 YFSETQ. The CDR3 totals 13 residues. Deletions cut 4 bases from V and 9 bases from J, with 14 bases between. In nucleotides, the CDR3 is TGCGCCAGCAGCGCCTTCACTAGAACTGAGCAGTTCTTC. Protein sequence: CASSAFTRTEQFF.

There are a few counts of this clone. J is TRBJ2-1 and V is TRBV28, with D perhaps TRBD1 or TRBD2 (5 bases each). In germline, CDR1 is MDHEN, CDR2 SYDVKM. This CDR3 comprises 13 residues. Trimming left V 6 bases short and J 11 bases short, with 17 bases between. CDR3 sequence (DNA): TGTGCCAGCAGGGACGGGCTTTGGGGGAAGCAGTTCTTC. Protein: CASRDGLWGKQFF.

This chain connects TRBV6-2 or TRBV6-3 to TRBJ1-2; 8 bases agree with TRBD1. Germline CDR1 is MNHEY and CDR2 is SVGEGT. J lost 7 bases, V lost 0 bases, and 4 bases had no gene match. The CDR3 totals 14 residues. The chain's CDR3 is CASSYSQGARGYTF. The CDR3 DNA reads TGTGCCAGCAGTTACTCTCAGGGGGCGCGTGGCTACACCTTC.

This clone was recorded only once. V usage is TRBV19 and J usage is TRBJ1-1; 7 bases are shared with TRBD1. Germline V gene sequence: CDR1 LNHDA, CDR2 SQIVND (reference sequence). The V gene end was trimmed by 7 bases and the J gene end by 9 bases; junction bases not matched to a gene: 11. CDR3 length: 13 amino acids. The CDR3 is CASTSTGRVKAFF. In DNA, the CDR3 is TGTGCCAGTACCTCGACAGGGAGAGTCAAAGCTTTCTTT.

The chain joins TRBV28 to TRBJ1-5; D ambiguous. The CDR3 loop spans 15 amino acids. With 6 bases removed from V and 1 base from J, the gap between germline ends came to 13 bases. The V gene's germline CDR1 is MDHEN and CDR2 SYDVKM. CDR3: CASRRTTLSNQPQHF. CDR3 DNA: TGTGCCAGCAGACGAACGACACTAAGCAATCAGCCCCAGCATTTT.

The chain joins TRBV6-2 or TRBV6-3 to TRBJ1-2; D unclear. The V gene's germline CDR1 is MNHEY and CDR2 SVGEGT. The CDR3 contains 14 residues. V lost 5 bases, J lost 5 bases, and 15 bases lay in between. Here the CDR3 reads CASSPRQPLYGYTF. CDR3 in DNA: TGTGCCAGCAGTCCGAGACAACCCCTTTATGGCTACACCTTC.